The 21 T cell receptor beta chains reported below all come from one sample, sequenced in a study of blood T cells in healthy people across ages. With a J-beta primer mix and a sample-barcoded 5' primer, a second PCR ran about 7 to 12 cycles. TCRdb reprocessed the 5' RACE reads via MiXCR and lists one record per CDR3 protein. In the table there are fewer than 1,000,000 distinct CDR3 sequences, approximately 44% of which are singletons. Sequencing was performed on blood. Receptors were obtained from a man in his fifties or sixties in good health.

The chain couples TRBV7-2 to TRBJ2-1, with D possibly called TRBD1 or TRBD2 (6 bases each). The J call may be mistaken, given a closer DNA end match to TRBJ2-7. Germline V gene lookup returns CDR1 SGHTA and CDR2 FQGNSA. This CDR3 has 13 residues. CDR3 in DNA: TGTGCCAGCAGAAAGGGGGGTTCAGATGAGCAGTACTTC. Its translation: CASRKGGSDEQYF.

Only a few counts were recorded for this clonotype. J is TRBJ1-2 and V is TRBV4-3, with 8 bases matching TRBD1. The germline CDR1 and CDR2 sequences are LGHNA and YSLEER. V was pared by 4 bases and J by 11 bases, with 9 bases of the junction left unmatched. The CDR3 is 13 amino acids. CDR3 residues: CASSRRDRRGYTF. The CDR3 nucleotides read TGCGCCAGCAGCCGTCGGGACAGGCGTGGGTACACCTTC.

This chain links TRBV4-3 with TRBJ1-1, with D hard to call. Germline lookup yields CDR1 LGHNA and CDR2 YSLEER. The ends were cut back, 4 bases at V and 6 bases at J, with 15 bases in the middle. The CDR3 contains 14 residues. The CDR3 nucleotides read TGCGCCAGCAGCCTGAACCAGGTGGCGGCTGAAGCTTTCTTT. It is translated as CASSLNQVAAEAFF.

This rearrangement joins TRBV11-3 to TRBJ2-7; D ambiguous. CDR1 is SGHNT, CDR2 YENEEA, per germline. The CDR3 has 13 amino acids. V was clipped by 2 bases and J by 2 bases, with 7 bases between them. The CDR3 loop reads CASSLPQAYEQYF. The DNA of the CDR3 is TGTGCCAGCAGCTTACCCCAAGCCTACGAGCAGTACTTC.

This clonotype was seen a handful of times. The genes are TRBV20-1 and TRBJ1-1; a possible D gene is TRBD1 (5 bases). In germline, CDR1 is DFQATT, CDR2 SNEGSKA (reference sequence). The V and J ends lost 6 bases and 5 bases respectively, with 22 bases between them. The CDR3 has 15 amino acids. The DNA for the CDR3 is TGCAGTGCCCCCGAGGGGCAGGGCGGAGGGACTGAAGCTTTCTTT. Translation gives CSAPEGQGGGTEAFF.

The CDR3 nucleotides are TGTGCCAGCAGTGAAAGGAGCGGGGGGGCTTACGAGCAGTACTTC. Its protein product is CASSERSGGAYEQYF. The genes are TRBV6-1 and TRBJ2-7, with TRBD2 matching over 10 bases. The ends lost 2 bases at V and 4 bases at J; junction bases unmatched: 5. The germline gives CDR1 MNHNS, CDR2 SASEGT. The CDR3 extends over 15 amino acids.

This clonotype was seen a few times. The J gene is TRBJ2-7, the V gene TRBV14; TRBD1 matches 9 bases. Looked up from germline, CDR1 is SGHDN and CDR2 is FVKESK. This CDR3 region has 14 residues. Trimming cost V 1 base and J 5 bases; bases outside gene matches: 3. CDR3 protein: CASSQGTGVHEQYF. CDR3 in DNA: TGTGCCAGCAGCCAAGGGACAGGGGTCCACGAGCAGTACTTC.

The V call is TRBV6-2 or TRBV6-3, the J call TRBJ1-2; D ambiguous. Germline V lookup: CDR1 MNHEY, CDR2 SVGEGT. V lost 10 bases and J lost 0, with 12 bases in between. The CDR3 loop spans 13 amino acids. The CDR3 bases are TGTGCCATCAAGAGATTTTCTAACTATGGCTACACCTTC. Residues: CAIKRFSNYGYTF.

The CDR3 region is CSARNGTVSNRGYTF. Here the CDR3 DNA reads TGCAGTGCCCGAAACGGGACAGTATCCAACCGTGGCTACACCTTC. The V and J genes are TRBV20-1 and TRBJ1-2; 7 bases are a match to TRBD1. CDR3 size: 15 residues. Losses at the gene ends were 6 bases for V and 7 bases for J; bases not matched to a gene: 17. Germline V gives CDR1 DFQATT, CDR2 SNEGSKA (reference sequence).

The genes are TRBV7-9 and TRBJ2-1; D might be TRBD1 (5 bases). This CDR3 has 13 amino acids. Trimming left V 2 bases short and J 11 bases short, with 13 bases between. Per germline, CDR1 SEHNR and CDR2 FQNEAQ (reference sequence). CDR3 DNA sequence: TGTGCCAGCAGCTTAACCCCTGACAGCAAGCAGTTCTTC. Its protein product is CASSLTPDSKQFF.

The gene calls are TRBV4-2 and TRBJ2-7, with D perhaps matching TRBD2 (6 bases). The CDR3 extends over 16 amino acids. V shed 1 base and J shed 0 bases, with 13 bases lying between them. CDR1 is LGHNA, CDR2 YNFKEQ, per germline. The CDR3 protein is CASSQGGGESSYEQYF. CDR3 DNA: TGTGCCAGCAGCCAAGGGGGCGGGGAGAGCTCCTACGAGCAGTACTTC.

V usage is TRBV4-1 and J usage is TRBJ2-7; D gene unclear. The V and J ends lost 0 bases and 6 bases respectively, with 15 bases between them. The CDR3 runs 15 residues. CDR1 and CDR2 (germline): MGHRA, YSYEKL. The CDR3 DNA reads TGCGCCAGCAGCCAAGATTTTGGTGCCTATGCCGAGCAGTACTTC. It translates to CASSQDFGAYAEQYF.

The chain links TRBV6-5 to TRBJ2-1; D remains unclear. V shed 0 bases and J shed 6 bases, with 15 bases lying between them. The CDR3 has 16 amino acids. The germline V gene has CDR1 MNHEY and CDR2 SVGAGI. CDR3 in DNA: TGTGCCAGCAGTTACTCGATTACACCCAATGTCAATGAGCAGTTCTTC. This translates into CASSYSITPNVNEQFF.

The CDR3 loop reads CASTQGTISYEQYF. The CDR3 DNA is TGTGCCAGCACCCAGGGAACTATCTCCTACGAGCAGTACTTC. V is TRBV6-6 and J is TRBJ2-7; the D gene is possibly TRBD1 (5 bases). The V gene's germline CDR1 is MNHNY and CDR2 SVGAGI (reference sequence). V was cut by 7 bases and J by 0 bases, with 13 bases left in between. The CDR3 has 14 amino acids.

The rearrangement joins TRBV29-1 to TRBJ2-2; the match to TRBD1 covers 7 bases. This CDR3 region has 14 residues. Losses at the gene ends were 7 bases for V and 2 bases for J; bases not matched to a gene: 7. The germline V gene has CDR1 SQVTM and CDR2 ANQGSEA. CDR3: CSALTGTNTGELFF. Written as DNA, the CDR3 is TGCAGCGCCCTGACAGGGACCAACACCGGGGAGCTGTTTTTT.

The CDR3 loop reads CASRGSFETQYF. DNA of the CDR3: TGCGCCAGCAGAGGGTCGTTTGAGACCCAGTACTTC. The V call is TRBV5-1, the J call TRBJ2-5, with unresolved D. CDR1 and CDR2 from the germline V gene are SGHRS and YFSETQ. Trimming removed 5 bases from V and 5 bases from J, with 10 bases in between. CDR3 length: 12 residues.

The V call is TRBV20-1, the J call TRBJ2-3; 10 bases match TRBD2. The CDR3 runs to 15 residues. The V segment lost 4 bases and the J segment 4 bases; nucleotides outside the gene matches: 8. Germline V gene data show CDR1 as DFQATT and CDR2 as SNEGSKA (reference sequence). This chain's CDR3 is CSATSGGAKADTQYF. The DNA for the CDR3 is TGCAGTGCTACCAGCGGGGGGGCCAAGGCAGATACGCAGTATTTT.

The V and J genes are TRBV20-1 and TRBJ2-5; 9 nucleotides agree with TRBD1. Per germline, CDR1 DFQATT and CDR2 SNEGSKA (reference sequence). CDR3 size: 14 residues. V trimming: 6 bases; J trimming: 6 bases; junction bases outside the gene matches: 11. Here the CDR3 reads CSASGTGSRQTQYF. The CDR3, as DNA: TGCAGTGCGTCCGGGACAGGGTCAAGGCAGACCCAGTACTTC.

This clonotype was counted only a few times. CDR3 protein: CASSLEETEEETQYF. In DNA form, the CDR3 reads TGTGCCAGCAGTTTAGAGGAGACAGAAGAAGAGACCCAGTACTTC. The chain combines TRBV12-3 or TRBV12-4 with TRBJ2-5, with a possible D match to TRBD1 (5 bases). CDR3 length equals 15 residues. With 1 base removed from V and 3 bases from J, the gap between germline ends came to 12 bases.

This sequence joins TRBV4-3 and TRBJ1-1; no reliable D call. The ends were cut back, 4 bases at V and 7 bases at J, with 16 bases in the middle. Germline V gene sequence: CDR1 LGHNA, CDR2 YSLEER. The CDR3 sequence is 14 residues long. Written as DNA, the CDR3 is TGCGCCAGCAGCCCTCACCACGGTAAAAGTGAAGCTTTCTTT. Translated, it gives CASSPHHGKSEAFF.

In its sample, this clonotype was seen a few times. The genes are TRBV7-2 and TRBJ2-5; perhaps TRBD1 as D (7 bases). Germline assignment: CDR1 SGHTA and CDR2 FQGNSA. CDR3 length: 13 amino acids. The ends were cut back, 8 bases at V and 11 bases at J, with 21 bases in the middle. The CDR3 DNA follows: TGTGCCAGCCGCGACAGGGCAAAACGGGAGCAGTACTTC. Amino acids: CASRDRAKREQYF.